A single TCR beta chain is shown here with its context. Its antigen is not identified. The data originate from a study of cytomegalovirus exposure and HLA in healthy donors. Turning to the study itself: It was reported in a later analysis that the same platform had been used for the 120 validation repertoires as for the 666 first-cohort repertoires. Study results and limitations: Altogether, some 170 TCR beta chains were recorded as cytomegalovirus-associated. Both high specificity and high sensitivity reportedly marked the classifier's diagnosis of cytomegalovirus status. Most TCRs appeared rarely, but some public TCRs recurred in many donors.

Sequenced by immunoSEQ multiplex PCR; TCRdb stores in-frame clones only, minus some. The sample holds about 60,000 clones, approximately 93% seen once. Germline V gene data show CDR1 as LNHDA and CDR2 as SQIVND (reference sequence). The CDR3 is 16 amino acids. The V end lost 6 bases, the J end lost 5 bases, and 22 bases lay between the germline ends. The source is a woman under 30 in good health and CMV-seronegative. The sequencing sample was made of PBMCs. This chain links TRBV19 with TRBJ1-2, with D hard to call. This CDR3 reads CASRPIGGPSGYGYTF. CDR3 nucleotide sequence: TGTGCCAGTAGGCCAATAGGTGGCCCATCGGGGTATGGCTACACCTTC.